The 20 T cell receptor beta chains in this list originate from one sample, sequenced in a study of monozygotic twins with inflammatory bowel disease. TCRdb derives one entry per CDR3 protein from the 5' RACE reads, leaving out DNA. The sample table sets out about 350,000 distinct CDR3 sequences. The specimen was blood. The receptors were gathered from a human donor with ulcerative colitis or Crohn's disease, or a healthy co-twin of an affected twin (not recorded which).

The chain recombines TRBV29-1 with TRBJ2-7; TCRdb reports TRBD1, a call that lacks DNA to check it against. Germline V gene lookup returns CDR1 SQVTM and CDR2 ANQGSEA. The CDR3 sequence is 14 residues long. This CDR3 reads CSVARDTGIVEQYF.

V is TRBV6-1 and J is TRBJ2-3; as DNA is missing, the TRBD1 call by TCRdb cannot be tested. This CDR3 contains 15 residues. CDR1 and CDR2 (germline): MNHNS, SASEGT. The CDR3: CASSPGAGRTDTQYF.

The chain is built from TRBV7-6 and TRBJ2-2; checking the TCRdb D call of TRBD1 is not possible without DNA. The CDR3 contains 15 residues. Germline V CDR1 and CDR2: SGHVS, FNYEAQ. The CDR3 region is CTSRDKRGFTGELFF.

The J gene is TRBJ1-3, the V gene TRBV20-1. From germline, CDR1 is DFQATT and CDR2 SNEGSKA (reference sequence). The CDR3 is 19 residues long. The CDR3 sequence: CSARDFRGGTFPSGNTIYF.

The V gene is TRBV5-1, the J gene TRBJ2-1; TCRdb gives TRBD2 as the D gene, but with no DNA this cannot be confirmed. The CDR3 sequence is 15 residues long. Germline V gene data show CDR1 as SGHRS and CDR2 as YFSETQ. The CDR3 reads CASSPSGRAESEQFF.

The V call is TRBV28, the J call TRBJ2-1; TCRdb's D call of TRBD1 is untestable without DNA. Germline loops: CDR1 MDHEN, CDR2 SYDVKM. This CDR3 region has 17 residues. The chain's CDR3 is CASSAAVGRPGDNEQFF.

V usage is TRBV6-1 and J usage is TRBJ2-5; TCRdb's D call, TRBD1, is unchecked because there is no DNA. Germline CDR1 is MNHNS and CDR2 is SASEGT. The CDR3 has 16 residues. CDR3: CASRSLDRTYQETQYF.

CDR3 residues: CASSLGLLETQYF. The chain couples TRBV7-9 to TRBJ2-5. The CDR3 is made up of 13 amino acids. Germline V CDR1 and CDR2: SEHNR, FQNEAQ (reference sequence).

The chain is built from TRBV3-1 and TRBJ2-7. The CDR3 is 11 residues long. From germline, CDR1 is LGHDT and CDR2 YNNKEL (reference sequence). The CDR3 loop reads CASSLDDEQYF.

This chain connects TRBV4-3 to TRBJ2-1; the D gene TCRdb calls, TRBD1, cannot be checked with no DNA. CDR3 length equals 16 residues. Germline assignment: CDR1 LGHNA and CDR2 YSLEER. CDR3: CASSQGQGLSYNEQFF.

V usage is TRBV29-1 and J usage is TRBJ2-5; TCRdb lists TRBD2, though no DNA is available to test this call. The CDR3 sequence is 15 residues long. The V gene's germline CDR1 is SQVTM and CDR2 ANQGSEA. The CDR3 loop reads CSVVGTSGRAETQYF.

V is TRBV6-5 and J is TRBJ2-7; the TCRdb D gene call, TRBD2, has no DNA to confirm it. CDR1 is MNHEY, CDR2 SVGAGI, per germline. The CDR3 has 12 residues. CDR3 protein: CASSRANNEQYF.

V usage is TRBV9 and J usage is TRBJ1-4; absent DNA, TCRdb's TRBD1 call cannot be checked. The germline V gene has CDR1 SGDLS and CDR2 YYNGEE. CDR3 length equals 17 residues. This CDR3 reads CASSVRQEKKNGEKLFF.

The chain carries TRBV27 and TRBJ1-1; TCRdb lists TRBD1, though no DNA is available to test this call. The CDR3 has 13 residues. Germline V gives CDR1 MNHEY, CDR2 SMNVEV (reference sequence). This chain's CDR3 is CAVRGGLGTEAFF.

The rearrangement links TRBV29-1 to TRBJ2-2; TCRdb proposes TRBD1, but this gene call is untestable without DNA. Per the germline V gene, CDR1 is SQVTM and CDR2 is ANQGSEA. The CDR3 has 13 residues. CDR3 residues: CSVGEQGVGELFF.

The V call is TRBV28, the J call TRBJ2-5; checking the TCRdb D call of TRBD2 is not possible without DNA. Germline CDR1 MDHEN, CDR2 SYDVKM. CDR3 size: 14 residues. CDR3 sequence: CASSLRLAVETQYF.

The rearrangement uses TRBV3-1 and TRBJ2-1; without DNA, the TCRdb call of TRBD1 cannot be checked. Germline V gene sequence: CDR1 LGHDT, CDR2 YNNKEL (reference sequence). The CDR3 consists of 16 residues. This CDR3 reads CASSQPTGHRYNEQFF.

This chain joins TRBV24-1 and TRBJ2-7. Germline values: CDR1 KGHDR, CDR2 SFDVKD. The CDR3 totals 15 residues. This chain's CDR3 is CATSDTRGDTYEQYF.

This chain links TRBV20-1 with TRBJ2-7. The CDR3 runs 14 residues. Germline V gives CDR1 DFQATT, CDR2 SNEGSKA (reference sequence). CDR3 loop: CSARDLTSGYEQYF.

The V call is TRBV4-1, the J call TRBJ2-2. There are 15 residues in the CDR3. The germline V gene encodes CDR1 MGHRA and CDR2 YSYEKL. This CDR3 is CASSLRVPNTGELFF.